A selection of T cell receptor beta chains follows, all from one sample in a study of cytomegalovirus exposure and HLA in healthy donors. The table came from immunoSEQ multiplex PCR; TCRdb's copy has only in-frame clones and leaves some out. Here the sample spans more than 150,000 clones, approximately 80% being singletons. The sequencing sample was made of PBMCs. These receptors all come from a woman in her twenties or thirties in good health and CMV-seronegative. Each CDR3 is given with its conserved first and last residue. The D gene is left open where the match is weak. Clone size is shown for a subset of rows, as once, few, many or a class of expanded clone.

CASSYTSGSTDTQYF	TGTGCCAGCAGCTACACTAGCGGGAGCACAGATACGCAGTATTTT	.	15	.	TRBJ2-3	TRBV21-1
CASSPGETREQYF	TGTGCCAGCTCACCAGGAGAAACTAGGGAGCAGTACTTC	.	13	.	TRBJ2-5	TRBV18
CASSFRDTDGYTF	TGTGCCAGCAGCTTCCGGGACACCGATGGCTACACCTTC	.	13	.	TRBJ1-2	TRBV5-4
CASSYDPRDRDRYTF	TGTGCCAGCAGTTACGACCCCCGGGACAGGGATCGCTACACCTTC	few	15	TRBD1	TRBJ1-2	TRBV6-5
CASSSRGAGELFF	TGTGCCAGCAGCTCGCGGGGGGCCGGGGAGCTGTTTTTT	.	13	TRBD2	TRBJ2-2	TRBV7-8
CASSLGILAGSQETQYF	TGTGCCAGCAGCTTAGGGATTCTAGCGGGATCTCAAGAGACCCAGTACTTC	.	17	TRBD2	TRBJ2-5	TRBV7-2
CASTQGIGDYGYTF	TGTGCCAGCACTCAGGGTATAGGTGACTATGGCTACACCTTC	.	14	.	TRBJ1-2	TRBV6-5
CASSLAGSEAFF	TGCGCCAGCAGCTTGGCCGGGTCCGAAGCTTTCTTT	once	12	.	TRBJ1-1	TRBV5-1
CASSLGASGDTDTQYF	TGCGCCAGCAGCTTAGGTGCTAGCGGGGACACAGATACGCAGTATTTT	.	16	TRBD2	TRBJ2-3	TRBV5-1
CASSLSVRVGEQYF	TGTGCCAGCAGCTTAAGTGTCAGGGTAGGCGAGCAGTACTTC	.	14	.	TRBJ2-7	TRBV7-8
CASSLVSSGANVLTF	TGTGCCAGCAGTTTAGTGAGCTCTGGGGCCAACGTCCTGACTTTC	few	15	.	TRBJ2-6	TRBV27
CASSPIAAGTYEQYF	TGTGCCAGCTCACCCATTGCGGCGGGAACCTACGAGCAGTACTTC	.	15	.	TRBJ2-7	TRBV18
CASRAASGGVYEQYF	TGTGCCAGCAGAGCCGCTAGCGGGGGGGTCTACGAGCAGTACTTC	few	15	TRBD2	TRBJ2-7	TRBV2
CASSPDRGTRDGYTF	TGTGCCAGCAGCCCCGACAGGGGGACGAGGGATGGCTACACCTTC	.	15	TRBD1	TRBJ1-2	TRBV7-2
CASSQGLAGWSSGTDTQYF	TGTGCCAGCAGTCAGGGACTAGCGGGGTGGAGCTCAGGCACAGATACGCAGTATTTT	once	19	TRBD2	TRBJ2-3	TRBV4-2
CASVDGDTDTQYF	TGTGCCAGTGTCGACGGGGACACAGATACGCAGTATTTT	.	13	.	TRBJ2-3	TRBV9
CASRTAGGPGDTQYF	TGTGCCAGCAGGACGGCGGGAGGGCCCGGAGATACGCAGTATTTT	.	15	TRBD2	TRBJ2-3	TRBV2
CASSLQETQYF	TGTGCCAGCAGCCTGCAAGAGACCCAGTACTTC	.	11	.	TRBJ2-5	TRBV11-2
CASSTGRGQGLLQPQHF	TGTGCCAGTAGTACTGGCCGGGGACAGGGTCTCTTACAGCCCCAGCATTTT	.	17	TRBD1	TRBJ1-5	TRBV19
CASSLEPSLTGNEQFF	TGCGCCAGCAGCTTAGAACCCTCCCTCACAGGGAATGAGCAGTTCTTC	.	16	.	TRBJ2-1	TRBV5-1
CASSTREGLNQPQHF	TGTGCCAGCAGTACCAGGGAGGGGTTGAATCAGCCCCAGCATTTT	.	15	.	TRBJ1-5	TRBV6-1
CASSQEGGTRDTEAFF	TGCGCCAGCAGCCAAGAGGGGGGTACGAGGGACACTGAAGCTTTCTTT	.	16	.	TRBJ1-1	TRBV4-3
CASPLWYGNQPQHF	TGTGCCAGCCCTTTATGGTATGGCAATCAGCCCCAGCATTTT	.	14	.	TRBJ1-5	TRBV28
CASSVVQDTDTQYF	TGTGCCAGCAGCGTAGTACAGGACACAGATACGCAGTATTTT	.	14	.	TRBJ2-3	TRBV9
CASSLTGETEAFF	TGCGCCAGCAGCTTGACAGGGGAAACTGAAGCTTTCTTT	.	13	TRBD1	TRBJ1-1	TRBV5-1
CASSGWEGTHSYEQYF	TGTGCCAGCAGTGGGTGGGAGGGGACCCACTCCTACGAGCAGTACTTC	.	16	TRBD2	TRBJ2-7	TRBV6-1
CAIRLNSYDSPLHF	TGTGCCATCAGACTTAACAGTTATGATTCACCCCTCCACTTT	.	14	.	TRBJ1-6	TRBV28
CASSPGREYGYTF	TGCGCCAGCAGCCCCGGACGGGAATATGGCTACACCTTC	.	13	.	TRBJ1-2	TRBV5-1
CASSHGRGLAGSGGTQYF	TGTGCCAGCAGCCATGGCCGGGGACTAGCGGGGAGTGGAGGTACGCAGTATTTT	once	18	TRBD2	TRBJ2-3	TRBV11-3
CAWSLSRAGQPQHF	TGTGCCTGGAGTCTAAGCAGGGCCGGTCAGCCCCAGCATTTT	.	14	.	TRBJ1-5	TRBV30
CASSLVGTGGDGYTF	TGTGCCAGCAGCTTAGTAGGGACAGGGGGCGATGGCTACACCTTC	.	15	TRBD1	TRBJ1-2	TRBV7-2
CASGRGRGNTIYF	TGTGCCAGCGGCCGCGGGCGCGGAAACACCATATATTTT	.	13	.	TRBJ1-3	TRBV6-5
CASSIWTDNQPQHF	TGTGCCAGTAGTATATGGACAGATAATCAGCCCCAGCATTTT	few	14	.	TRBJ1-5	TRBV19
CASTANQGNYGYTF	TGTGCCAGCACGGCAAACCAGGGGAACTATGGCTACACCTTC	.	14	.	TRBJ1-2	TRBV25-1
CASSQLPGTGGNEQFF	TGCGCCAGCAGCCAATTGCCCGGGACAGGGGGCAATGAGCAGTTCTTC	.	16	TRBD1	TRBJ2-1	TRBV4-3
CASSVGGGSIDNEQFF	TGTGCCAGCAGCGTAGGGGGAGGGAGTATCGACAATGAGCAGTTCTTC	.	16	TRBD2	TRBJ2-1	TRBV9
CASSQGQGVNPTF	TGCGCCAGCAGCCAGGGACAGGGGGTGAATCCCACCTTC	.	13	TRBD1	TRBJ1-2	TRBV5-1
CASSLGQGLSNTEAFF	TGTGCCAGCAGCTTAGGACAGGGGCTGAGTAACACTGAAGCTTTCTTT	.	16	TRBD1	TRBJ1-1	TRBV7-8
CASSPRLAPDTQYF	TGTGCCAGCAGCCCTCGACTAGCCCCAGATACGCAGTATTTT	.	14	TRBD2	TRBJ2-3	TRBV9
CASSPGQGEWAYEQYF	TGTGCCAGCAGTCCGGGACAGGGGGAATGGGCCTACGAGCAGTACTTC	.	16	TRBD1	TRBJ2-7	TRBV28
CASSLRPDYQPQHF	TGTGCCAGCAGTTTACGTCCAGATTATCAGCCCCAGCATTTT	.	14	.	TRBJ1-5	TRBV27
CASAIGGTSGSYGYTF	TGCGCCAGCGCGATTGGGGGGACGTCAGGGAGCTATGGCTACACCTTC	.	16	.	TRBJ1-2	TRBV5-1
CASSSLRQGYEQYF	TGTGCCAGCAGCTCTTTACGACAGGGCTACGAGCAGTACTTC	.	14	TRBD1	TRBJ2-7	TRBV13
CASSSLRLAGELFF	TGTGCCAGCAGTTCCCTGCGACTAGCCGGGGAGCTGTTTTTT	.	14	.	TRBJ2-2	TRBV6-5
CASSFYQGGGPEAFF	TGTGCCAGCAGCTTCTACCAGGGCGGGGGACCTGAAGCTTTCTTT	.	15	.	TRBJ1-1	TRBV7-2
CASSQDEGNYGYTF	TGCGCCAGCAGCCAAGATGAGGGCAACTATGGCTACACCTTC	.	14	.	TRBJ1-2	TRBV4-3
CASSPSTGAGQPQHF	TGTGCCAGCTCTCCCTCGACAGGGGCCGGCCAGCCCCAGCATTTT	few	15	TRBD1	TRBJ1-5	TRBV18
CASSSSAGDHYEQYF	TGTGCCAGCAGCTCATCAGCGGGGGACCACTACGAGCAGTACTTC	few	15	TRBD2	TRBJ2-7	TRBV5-4
CASSLPTSGSHEQYF	TGTGCCAGCAGTTTGCCGACTAGCGGGAGCCACGAGCAGTACTTC	.	15	TRBD2	TRBJ2-7	TRBV28
CASSQTPGQGGYEQYF	TGCGCCAGCAGCCAAACCCCGGGACAGGGAGGCTACGAGCAGTACTTC	once	16	TRBD1	TRBJ2-7	TRBV4-1
CASRTSGPSPNEQFF	TGTGCCAGCAGGACTAGCGGGCCGTCGCCCAATGAGCAGTTCTTC	once	15	TRBD2	TRBJ2-1	TRBV9
CASSPPQGLLSNQPQHF	TGTGCCAGCAGTCCTCCACAGGGCTTACTTAGCAATCAGCCCCAGCATTTT	.	17	.	TRBJ1-5	TRBV28
CASSTRIGAGGPSGEQYF	TGTGCCAGCTCCACCCGGATTGGGGCGGGAGGGCCGTCGGGCGAGCAGTACTTC	.	18	TRBD2	TRBJ2-7	TRBV18